The 4 T cell receptor beta chains below were found in one sample sequenced in a study of spatial heterogeneity in lung cancer. Their target antigens are unknown. The study, taken as a whole, reports: How many expanded intratumoral alpha and beta TCRs were present tracked the tumor mutation count, which was a count of nonsynonymous mutations.

TCRdb re-called the 5' RACE reads with MiXCR, one entry per CDR3 protein. Seen here are 6,100 or so distinct CDR3 sequences, 6.7% observed once, and the top ten hold 12%. Regarding time point: sample taken at primary tumor resection. Source: lung tumor tissue, taken at surgery. All receptors come from a male donor with early-stage non-small cell lung cancer.

This clonotype was seen many times. This chain joins TRBV5-1 and TRBJ1-1; D possibly corresponds to TRBD1 (6 bases). The CDR3 is 14 amino acids. CDR1 is SGHRS and CDR2 is YFSETQ in the germline V gene. The V and J ends lost 0 bases and 5 bases respectively, with 11 bases between them. CDR3 DNA: TGCGCCAGCAGCTTGGATACAGGGAGGACTGAAGCTTTCTTT. This translates into CASSLDTGRTEAFF. Looking up the rest from reference TRBV5-1 and TRBJ1-1 gives the full variable domain: KAGVTQTPRYLIKTRGQQVTLSCSPISGHRSVSWYQQTPGQGLQFLFEYFSETQRNKGNFPGRFSGRQFSNSRSEMNVSTLELGDSALYLCASSLDTGRTEAFFGQGTRLTVV.

This clonotype was seen ten or more times. The chain recombines TRBV10-3 with TRBJ1-4; 8 bases agree with TRBD1. Germline CDR1 is ENHRY and CDR2 is SYGVKD. J lost 5 bases, V lost 0 bases, and 2 bases had no gene match. CDR3 length: 15 amino acids. The DNA of the CDR3 is TGTGCCATCAGTGAGTCCCGGACAGGGAATGAAAAACTGTTTTTT. Its translation: CAISESRTGNEKLFF.

This clonotype was seen at least ten times. The chain links TRBV7-2 to TRBJ1-1; 8 nucleotides align to TRBD1. The germline V gene has CDR1 SGHTA and CDR2 FQGNSA. J gave up 5 bases and V 5 bases, and 10 bases lay outside the gene matches. CDR3 size: 15 residues. CDR3 DNA: TGTGCCAGCAGCCCCCAGGGGGCTGGGAGTACTGAAGCTTTCTTT. Its protein product is CASSPQGAGSTEAFF.

By its share, this clonotype is medium-sized. The chain uses TRBV18 and TRBJ1-4; D remains unclear. CDR3 size: 15 residues. Germline V gene data show CDR1 as KGHSH and CDR2 as LQKENI. V lost 1 base and J lost 4, with 10 bases in between. Here the CDR3 reads CASSPQVQLNEKLFF. In DNA, the CDR3 is TGTGCCAGCTCACCACAGGTCCAGCTTAATGAAAAACTGTTTTTT.